This TCR beta chain was sequenced for a study of control samples from healthy donors and cancer patients. The table came from immunoSEQ multiplex PCR; TCRdb's copy has only in-frame clones and leaves some out. The table includes 90,000 to 120,000 clones, roughly 79% detected once. The CDR3 length is 16 residues. Trimming took 0 bases from V and 4 from J; bases not matched to a gene: 6. This clone was seen more than once but under ten times. This TCR was recovered from a man aged 18 to 35 in good health. V and J are TRBV23-1 and TRBJ2-5; 9 bases fit TRBD1. TRBV23-1 is sorted into the ORF group, with uncertain function. Specimen: blood. The CDR3 sequence is CASSQSLTGQGETQYF. CDR3 nucleotides: TGCGCCAGCAGTCAATCCTTAACGGGACAGGGAGAGACCCAGTACTTC.